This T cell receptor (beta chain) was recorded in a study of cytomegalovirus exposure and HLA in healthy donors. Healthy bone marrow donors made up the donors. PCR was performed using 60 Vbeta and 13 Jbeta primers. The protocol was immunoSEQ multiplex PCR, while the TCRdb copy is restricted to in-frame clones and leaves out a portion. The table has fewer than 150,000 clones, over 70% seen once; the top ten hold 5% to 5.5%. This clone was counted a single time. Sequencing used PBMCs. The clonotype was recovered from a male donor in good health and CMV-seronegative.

DNA of the CDR3: TGTGCCAGCAGTCCTACCGGACAGGGTGGCTACACCTTC. Its translation: CASSPTGQGGYTF. The gene calls are TRBV27 and TRBJ1-2; TRBD1 aligns across 8 bases. Germline V CDR1 and CDR2: MNHEY, SMNVEV (reference sequence). Trimming took 5 bases from V and 7 from J; bases not matched to a gene: 6. The CDR3 is 13 amino acids.